These 26 T cell receptor beta chains were sequenced from one sample in a study of T-cell memory formation after mild COVID-19. TCRdb fed the 5' RACE reads into MiXCR, producing one record per CDR3 protein. The sample lists about 200,000 distinct CDR3 sequences; 9.5% to 10% were seen once. Sequenced: PBMCs or a T cell subset sorted from them (not recorded which). These receptors were collected from a man aged 18 to 30 who had mild COVID-19 (a few samples of this study predate the infection). Cell type and time point are not known.

This clonotype was recorded a few times. The chain recombines TRBV5-4 with TRBJ1-2; D possibly corresponds to TRBD1 (5 bases). V lost 0 bases to trimming and J lost 8 bases, with 17 bases between them. CDR1 and CDR2 from the germline V gene are SGHNT and YYREEE (reference sequence). The CDR3 totals 15 residues. DNA of the CDR3: TGTGCCAGCAGCTTGGGGGGGTCCTCCTCCGCGGGCTACACCTTC. Its protein product is CASSLGGSSSAGYTF.

This clonotype was observed a few times. V is TRBV9 and J is TRBJ2-3; the D gene is possibly TRBD1 (6 bases). Germline V gene lookup returns CDR1 SGDLS and CDR2 YYNGEE. CDR3 size: 15 residues. V shed 4 bases and J shed 2 bases, with 14 bases lying between them. In DNA form, the CDR3 reads TGTGCCAGCAGCCCGACAGGTCCCACCACAGATACGCAGTATTTT. This codes for CASSPTGPTTDTQYF.

This clonotype has a handful of counts. The chain has TRBV24-1 and TRBJ1-5; 8 bases align to TRBD1. The CDR3 is 15 residues long. CDR1 and CDR2 from the germline V gene are KGHDR and SFDVKD. The ends lost 12 bases at V and 0 bases at J; junction bases unmatched: 9. The CDR3 region is CAVGQGANSNQPQHF. DNA of the CDR3: TGTGCCGTGGGGCAGGGGGCTAATAGCAATCAGCCCCAGCATTTT.

This clonotype was found a few times. The V call is TRBV11-1, the J call TRBJ2-4, with D possibly being TRBD1 or TRBD2 (5 bases each). The CDR3 has 14 amino acids. Germline lookup yields CDR1 SGHAT and CDR2 FQDESV (reference sequence). Trimming pared 4 bases from V and 7 bases from J, leaving 14 bases between. The CDR3 protein is CASSSPGTRNIQYF. The DNA of the CDR3 is TGTGCCAGCAGCTCACCCGGGACCAGGAACATTCAGTACTTC.

The CDR3 bases are TGTGCCAGCAGTTTCGGGGGGACTTTGCCACCCTACGAGCAGTACTTC. It codes for CASSFGGTLPPYEQYF. The J gene is TRBJ2-7, the V gene TRBV6-5; TRBD2 matches 7 bases. The CDR3 is 16 residues long. Unmatched junction bases numbered 11, after V lost 4 bases and J lost 2 bases. Germline loops: CDR1 MNHEY, CDR2 SVGAGI.

The genes are TRBV29-1 and TRBJ2-5; 10 bases map to TRBD1. CDR3 length: 14 residues. V shed 3 bases, J shed 4 bases, and the junction held 5 bases outside the gene matches. Germline values: CDR1 SQVTM, CDR2 ANQGSEA. The CDR3 DNA reads TGCAGCGTTGATCGCAGGACAGGGGGAGAGACCCAGTACTTC. Protein: CSVDRRTGGETQYF.

The chain employs TRBV7-8 and TRBJ2-7; no firm D call. The V gene's germline CDR1 is SGHVS and CDR2 FQNEAQ. V lost 5 bases to trimming and J lost 4 bases, with 9 bases between them. CDR3 length equals 12 residues. CDR3 region: CASSRIGYEQYF. The DNA of the CDR3 is TGTGCCAGCAGCCGGATTGGGTACGAGCAGTACTTC.

This clonotype was observed at least ten times. This rearrangement joins TRBV20-1 to TRBJ2-5, with D tentatively TRBD1 (5 bases). The CDR3 length is 11 residues. Germline CDR1 is DFQATT and CDR2 is SNEGSKA (reference sequence). V dropped 4 bases and J dropped 7 bases, with 10 bases sitting between them. The CDR3 here is CSAKGYGTQYF. CDR3 nucleotides: TGCAGTGCTAAGGGGTATGGGACCCAGTACTTC.

Concerning this clonotype: A read error may explain this, as a much larger clone is one base away. The chain has TRBV4-2 and TRBJ2-7; possibly TRBD1 for D (5 bases). This CDR3 is built from 13 residues. Germline assignment: CDR1 LGHNA and CDR2 YNFKEQ. In DNA form, the CDR3 reads TGTGCCAGCAGACAAGATACCAGGGATCGGCAGTACTTC. Encoded protein: CASRQDTRDRQYF.

V usage is TRBV11-2 and J usage is TRBJ2-7; D gene uncertain. In germline, CDR1 is SGHAT, CDR2 FQNNGV. V dropped 3 bases and J dropped 2 bases, with 14 bases sitting between them. CDR3 size: 15 residues. This CDR3 reads CASSLRSPGPYEQYV. The CDR3 DNA is TGTGCCAGCAGCTTGAGGTCGCCAGGTCCCTACGAGCAGTACGTC.

This clonotype was observed at least ten times. J is TRBJ2-5 and V is TRBV5-1; maybe TRBD2 (6 bases). The V end lost 2 bases, the J end lost 3 bases, and 14 bases lay between the germline ends. CDR3 size: 15 residues. From germline, CDR1 is SGHRS and CDR2 YFSETQ. The CDR3 sequence is CASSLLPGVKETQYF. The DNA of the CDR3 is TGCGCCAGCAGCTTACTTCCGGGAGTCAAAGAGACCCAGTACTTC.

This rearrangement joins TRBV21-1 to TRBJ1-1. TRBV21-1 is annotated as a pseudogene. The CDR3 totals 16 residues. CDR3 residues: CASSKVRGRMNTEAFF. CDR3 coding DNA: TGTGCCAGCAGCAAAGTGCGGGGAAGGATGAACACTGAAGCTTTCTTT.

This clonotype has a handful of counts. This chain connects TRBV27 to TRBJ1-5, with D hard to call. Germline V gives CDR1 MNHEY, CDR2 SMNVEV (reference sequence). With 6 bases removed from V and 0 bases from J, the gap between germline ends came to 15 bases. CDR3 length equals 16 residues. The CDR3 region is CASRREGGYSNQPQHF. Written as DNA, the CDR3 is TGTGCCAGCAGGCGAGAGGGAGGATATAGCAATCAGCCCCAGCATTTT.

The CDR3 protein is CASSYLGGTANIQYF. The CDR3 DNA reads as TGTGCCAGCAGTTACCTGGGGGGGACCGCAAACATTCAGTACTTC. The chain employs TRBV6-5 and TRBJ2-4; TRBD2 agrees at 7 bases. V gave up 2 bases and J gave up 6 bases; unmatched junction bases: 7. Germline loops: CDR1 MNHEY, CDR2 SVGAGI. The CDR3 sequence is 15 residues long.

The sample holds many counts of this clonotype. CDR3 loop: CATSDRGTSGGYEQFF. The CDR3 nucleotides read TGTGCCACCAGTGATCGGGGGACTAGCGGGGGTTATGAGCAGTTCTTC. V and J are TRBV24-1 and TRBJ2-1; TRBD2 matches at 14 bases. The CDR3 is made up of 16 amino acids. The germline gives CDR1 KGHDR, CDR2 SFDVKD. Losses at the gene ends were 3 bases for V and 8 bases for J; bases not matched to a gene: 5.

This clonotype was recorded many times. The CDR3 loop is CASSLDGRGLEYEQYV. In nucleotides, the CDR3 is TGTGCCAGCAGCTTAGATGGCAGGGGGCTGGAATACGAGCAGTACGTC. This chain joins TRBV7-9 and TRBJ2-7; TRBD1 matches at 8 bases. The trim removed 1 base at V and 4 bases at J, leaving 9 bases unmatched. Germline V lookup: CDR1 SEHNR, CDR2 FQNEAQ (reference sequence). This CDR3 is built from 16 residues.

The rearrangement uses TRBV9 and TRBJ1-1; D may be TRBD1 (5 bases). Looked up from germline, CDR1 is SGDLS and CDR2 is YYNGEE. There are 16 residues in the CDR3. Trimming took off 0 bases at V and 1 base at J, with 13 bases between the two ends. As DNA, the CDR3 is TGTGCCAGCAGCGTAGCCCCGTACAGGTCGAACACTGAAGCTTTCTTT. Protein sequence: CASSVAPYRSNTEAFF.

This clonotype turned up a few times. The V call is TRBV6-2 or TRBV6-3, the J call TRBJ2-7; no clear D. CDR1 and CDR2 from the germline V gene are MNHEY and SVGEGT. This CDR3 has 13 residues. V dropped 7 bases and J dropped 7 bases, with 17 bases sitting between them. The CDR3 sequence: CASTNPSRKEQYV. The CDR3 DNA is TGTGCCAGCACCAACCCGAGTCGGAAGGAGCAGTACGTC.

This chain connects TRBV3-1 to TRBJ2-5, with TRBD1 matching 7 bases. V shed 4 bases, J shed 5 bases, and the junction held 10 bases outside the gene matches. Germline V CDR1 and CDR2: LGHDT, YNNKEL (reference sequence). This CDR3 comprises 15 residues. The CDR3 protein is CASSPADRMGETQYF. The CDR3, as DNA: TGTGCCAGCAGCCCCGCGGACAGGATGGGGGAGACCCAGTACTTC.

This clonotype was counted a few times. This chain joins TRBV7-2 and TRBJ1-6, with D hard to call. The germline gives CDR1 SGHTA, CDR2 FQGNSA. The CDR3 runs 14 residues. V was clipped by 1 base and J by 5 bases, with 6 bases between them. The chain's CDR3 is CASSLGRNNSPLHF. CDR3 nucleotides: TGTGCCAGCAGCTTAGGTCGGAATAATTCACCCCTCCACTTT.

The rearrangement joins TRBV5-1 to TRBJ2-7; the match to TRBD1 covers 8 bases. V was clipped by 0 bases and J by 4 bases; unmatched bases: 6. CDR1 and CDR2 (germline): SGHRS, YFSETQ. CDR3 size: 15 residues. CDR3 sequence (DNA): TGCGCCAGCAGCTTGGACCGGGACAGGTTTTACGAGCAGTACTTC. It codes for CASSLDRDRFYEQYF.

This clonotype was seen more than once but under ten times. V gene TRBV4-3 combines with J gene TRBJ2-7; 7 nucleotides match TRBD1. Germline lookup yields CDR1 LGHNA and CDR2 YSLEER. The trim removed 0 bases at V and 3 bases at J, leaving 8 bases unmatched. This CDR3 comprises 16 residues. For the CDR3, the DNA is TGCGCCAGCAGCCAAGATAGGGACAGCTCACGCTACGAGCAGTACTTC. As protein: CASSQDRDSSRYEQYF.

This clonotype was observed a few times. V is TRBV18 and J is TRBJ2-1; D perhaps matches TRBD1 (7 bases). Looked up from germline, CDR1 is KGHSH and CDR2 is LQKENI. This CDR3 spans 14 amino acids. Trimming removed 1 base from V and 7 bases from J, with 11 bases in between. The CDR3 sequence: CASSPRSGGNEQFF. The CDR3 DNA is TGTGCCAGCTCACCACGGTCAGGGGGGAATGAGCAGTTCTTC.

This clonotype has a count of ten or more. The V gene is TRBV5-5, the J gene TRBJ2-4; D gene ambiguous. Per germline, CDR1 SGHKS and CDR2 YYEKEE (reference sequence). CDR3 length: 14 residues. V dropped 6 bases and J dropped 3 bases, with 13 bases sitting between them. CDR3 nucleotides: TGTGCCAGCACCCCGGCCTTCGGCAAAAACATTCAGTACTTC. Residues: CASTPAFGKNIQYF.

V is TRBV20-1 and J is TRBJ2-7; TRBD2 aligns across 10 bases. Germline V lookup: CDR1 DFQATT, CDR2 SNEGSKA (reference sequence). V shed 7 bases, J shed 6 bases, and the junction held 9 bases outside the gene matches. The CDR3 sequence is 13 residues long. This CDR3 reads CSVKRGGVSEQYF. The CDR3 nucleotides are TGCAGTGTTAAGCGGGGGGGTGTATCCGAGCAGTACTTC.

The gene calls are TRBV5-6 and TRBJ2-5; D unclear. V lost 0 bases and J 3 bases, leaving 6 bases between the germline ends. Germline lookup yields CDR1 SGHDT and CDR2 YYEEEE. The CDR3 spans 13 residues. CDR3 bases: TGTGCCAGCAGCTTGGACGAGAAAGAGACCCAGTACTTC. This translates into CASSLDEKETQYF.